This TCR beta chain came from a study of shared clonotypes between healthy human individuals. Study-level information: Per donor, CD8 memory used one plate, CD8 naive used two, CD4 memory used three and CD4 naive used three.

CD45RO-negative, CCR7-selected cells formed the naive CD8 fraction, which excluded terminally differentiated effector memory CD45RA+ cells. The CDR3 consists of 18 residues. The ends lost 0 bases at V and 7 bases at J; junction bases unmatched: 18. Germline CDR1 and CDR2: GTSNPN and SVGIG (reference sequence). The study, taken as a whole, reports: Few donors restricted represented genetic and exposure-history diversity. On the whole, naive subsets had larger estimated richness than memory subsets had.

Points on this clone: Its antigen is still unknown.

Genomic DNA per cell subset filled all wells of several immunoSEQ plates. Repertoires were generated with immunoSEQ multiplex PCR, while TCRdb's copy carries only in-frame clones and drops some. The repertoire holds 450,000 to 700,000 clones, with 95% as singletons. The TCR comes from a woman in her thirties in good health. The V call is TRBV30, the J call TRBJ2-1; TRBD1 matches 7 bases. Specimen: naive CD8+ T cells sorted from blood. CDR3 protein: CAWSVQGLVWALGNEQFF. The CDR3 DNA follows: TGTGCCTGGAGTGTACAGGGGCTAGTTTGGGCATTGGGGAATGAGCAGTTCTTC.